This T cell receptor (beta chain) was sequenced in a study of T cells in Graves' hyperthyroidism and ophthalmopathy (dated by TCRdb to about 2019). For the wider study: Peripheral blood samples were taken at the time of initial diagnosis, prior to any treatment. TCR V-J signatures able to tell the groups apart were searched for in a discovery cohort of approximately 95 patients, of whom fewer than 45 had Graves' ophthalmopathy and more than 55 had stable Graves' hyperthyroidism. Whether ophthalmopathy could be predicted prospectively was tested in an independent validation cohort made up of 18 hyperthyroidism patients plus 17 patients who later progressed to ophthalmopathy. For training and testing, the 100 or so patients in the discovery cohort were randomly divided in a 7:3 ratio. In addition, the study compared T-cell repertoires in thyroid tissue and in blood from over 5 Graves' hyperthyroidism patients. After sampling, hyperthyroidism patients received methimazole starting at 30 mg daily, and ophthalmopathy patients received high-dose intravenous methylprednisolone. According to the paper, TCR Vbeta CDR3 sequencing was carried out on about 140 peripheral blood samples, which came from over 40 ophthalmopathy, 80 or so hyperthyroidism and about 17 progressor patients.

This clonotype was observed many times. Its binding antigen is unknown. Mismatch with germline at one junction end may stem from a read error. CDR1 SGHAT and CDR2 FQNNGV are derived from the germline V gene. The CDR3 runs 15 amino acids, cysteine and phenylalanine included. The kept DNA is CDR3 alone, 45 bases in frame from the first base. Overall study outcomes, separate from this receptor: Most expanded thyroid clonotypes (frequency above 0.001) were also found in blood, which suggests that blood repertoires may mirror thyroid immune responses. In validation, the model predicted progression to ophthalmopathy with around 71% sensitivity and over 72% specificity, a median of about six months before onset. A 13 V-J signature model separated ophthalmopathy from stable hyperthyroidism, with just over 85% sensitivity and about 81% specificity in cross-validation and 80%/75% in testing. No statistical method was used to set the sample size in advance, and investigators knew the group allocation.

Hyperthyroidism patients were newly diagnosed, with disease duration under 2 months, and aged 18 to 65 years. Patients with uncontrolled infections, other autoimmune diseases, pregnancy or lactation were excluded. Diagnoses relied on clinical symptoms, serum thyroxine and TRAb, thyroid ultrasound and orbital computed tomography. For progressor patients, blood was drawn at the first diagnosis of hyperthyroidism, before any ophthalmopathy symptoms had appeared. PBMCs were isolated from 10 ml of fresh peripheral blood by Ficoll-Paque density gradient centrifugation. Progressor patients were first diagnosed with Graves' hyperthyroidism and then developed ophthalmopathy during follow-up. Trizol reagent was used to extract total RNA, and RNA quality was then checked on an Agilent 2100 Bioanalyzer. Amplification of TCR beta CDR3 regions was carried out from RNA transcripts. For the first round of RT-PCR on the TCR CDR3, the HTBI primer set was used together with the Qiagen OneStep RT-PCR kit. The libraries were constructed in a second round of multiplex PCR and then size-selected and purified. The libraries were sequenced on an Illumina HiSeq2000 using paired-end 100 bp reads. For the original study's pipeline: SOAPnuke was used to process the raw data, throwing out any read that contained adapters or uncalled bases, had a mean Phred below 15, or lacked an exact constant-primer or identifier match. COPE v1.2.5 was used to merge the high-quality paired reads, and each unique nucleotide sequence was defined as a clonotype. MiTCR v1.1 was used to align clonotypes to the IMGT TRBV, TRBD and TRBJ reference segments. Analysis was restricted to V-J combinations with a frequency above 0.0001, which covered 99% to 99.2% of repertoires. A TCS score was defined as the ratio between F50 (clonal expansion) and ExV (chaos), using BLOSUM62-based TCRdist between CDR3 peptides within each V-J. Welch's t-statistics and random forest reduced fewer than 600 V-J features to 13, which were used in a naive Bayes classifier (R e1071). TCRdb reprocessed the public reads (quality trimming at Q25 with fastp, clone calling with MiXCR) and kept in-frame beta chains. Rows matching on CDR3 protein sequence are summarized as one entry with the most common DNA and genes. TCRdb assigned the V and J calls; the authors' analysis was not used. The sample table lists approximately 260,000 distinct CDR3 sequences, approximately 16% of them with a count of one. Under 35% of the sample lies in the top ten.

The chain is assembled from TRBV11-2 and TRBJ1-6; a tentative D call is TRBD1 (5 bases match). Sequencing input: blood. The clonotype originates from a woman between 45 and 65 years old with Graves' hyperthyroidism that later progressed to Graves' ophthalmopathy. The DNA reads TGTGCCAGCAGCTTCCAGGGCGGCTATAGTTCACCCCTCCACTTT. The resulting protein is CASSFQGGYSSPLHF.